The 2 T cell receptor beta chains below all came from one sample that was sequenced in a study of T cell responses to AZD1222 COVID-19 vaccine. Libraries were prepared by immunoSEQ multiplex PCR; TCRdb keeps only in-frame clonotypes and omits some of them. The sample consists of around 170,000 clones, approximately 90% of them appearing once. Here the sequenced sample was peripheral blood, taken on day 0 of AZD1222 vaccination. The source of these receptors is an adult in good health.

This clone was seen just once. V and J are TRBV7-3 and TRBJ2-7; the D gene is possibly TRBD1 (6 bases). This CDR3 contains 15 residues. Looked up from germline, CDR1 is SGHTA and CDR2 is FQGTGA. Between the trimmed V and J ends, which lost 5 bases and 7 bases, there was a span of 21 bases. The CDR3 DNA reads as TGTGCCAGCAGCAACGAAACGGGACATTACTTAGAGCAGTACTTC. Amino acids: CASSNETGHYLEQYF.

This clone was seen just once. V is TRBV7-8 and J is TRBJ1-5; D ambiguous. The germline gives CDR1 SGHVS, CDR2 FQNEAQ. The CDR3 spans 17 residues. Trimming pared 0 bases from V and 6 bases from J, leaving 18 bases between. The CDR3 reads CASSLALTPGRSQPQHF. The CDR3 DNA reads TGTGCCAGCAGCTTAGCGCTAACACCAGGACGGAGTCAGCCCCAGCATTTT.